A selection of T cell receptor beta chains follows, all from one sample in a study of T cells in Graves' hyperthyroidism and ophthalmopathy. Using its own MiXCR run on the multiplex PCR reads, TCRdb lists one record per CDR3 protein. Of more than 500,000 distinct CDR3 sequences listed, 46% are singletons. Sample: peripheral blood or thyroid tissue (not recorded which). These receptors were taken from an adult woman with Graves' disease, either hyperthyroidism or ophthalmopathy (not recorded which). Both conserved end residues are part of each CDR3. A D gene is named only where the DNA matches it firmly. Not every row has a clone size; where given, it reads once, few, many or a size class.

CDR3 DNA: TGCAGTGCTAGTAGGCTAGCGGGAGAGACCCAGTACTTC
CDR3 protein: CSASRLAGETQYF
clone size: many
J gene: TRBJ2-5
V gene: TRBV20-1
CDR3 length: 13
D gene: TRBD2

CDR3 DNA: TGTGCCAGCAGCAGCCTGAGGGAGCAGTACTTC
CDR3 protein: CASSSLREQYF
clone size: few
J gene: TRBJ2-7
V gene: TRBV12-3/TRBV12-4
CDR3 length: 11
D gene: NA

CDR3 DNA: TGCGCCAGCAGCTTATCGGGTGAGGATCAGCCCCAGCATTTT
CDR3 protein: CASSLSGEDQPQHF
clone size: NA
J gene: TRBJ1-5
V gene: TRBV5-1
CDR3 length: 14
D gene: NA

CDR3 DNA: TGTGCCAGCAGCTTAGCGGCCTTTGACGAGCAGTTCTTC
CDR3 protein: CASSLAAFDEQFF
clone size: NA
J gene: TRBJ2-1
V gene: TRBV7-8
CDR3 length: 13
D gene: NA

CDR3 DNA: TGTGCCAGCAGCCCCTCCCGGACAGGGCCAACTAATGAAAAACTGTTTTTT
CDR3 protein: CASSPSRTGPTNEKLFF
clone size: NA
J gene: TRBJ1-4
V gene: TRBV7-9
CDR3 length: 17
D gene: TRBD1

CDR3 DNA: TGTGCCAGCAGCGACGGACCCCGCCACGAGCAGTACTTC
CDR3 protein: CASSDGPRHEQYF
clone size: few
J gene: TRBJ2-7
V gene: TRBV11-2
CDR3 length: 13
D gene: NA

CDR3 DNA: TGTGCCAGCAGTCCCAGGGTGACCGGGGAGCTGTTTTTT
CDR3 protein: CASSPRVTGELFF
clone size: few
J gene: TRBJ2-2
V gene: TRBV7-9
CDR3 length: 13
D gene: NA

CDR3 DNA: TGTGCCAGCAGCTTATATGGGGACAAGGTTGGCTACACCTTC
CDR3 protein: CASSLYGDKVGYTF
clone size: NA
J gene: TRBJ1-2
V gene: TRBV11-2
CDR3 length: 14
D gene: NA

CDR3 DNA: TGTGCCAGCAGTATAGCGGGAGCATCCCTCCTGGAGACCCAGTACTTC
CDR3 protein: CASSIAGASLLETQYF
clone size: many
J gene: TRBJ2-5
V gene: TRBV6-1
CDR3 length: 16
D gene: TRBD2

CDR3 DNA: TGTGCCAGCAGCCAAGATCTTGGGGTTAGCTACGAGCAGTACTTC
CDR3 protein: CASSQDLGVSYEQYF
clone size: few
J gene: TRBJ2-7
V gene: TRBV3-1
CDR3 length: 15
D gene: NA

CDR3 DNA: TGTGCCAGCAGCCCCCGGGGAGGAGTAAACTATGGCTACACCTTC
CDR3 protein: CASSPRGGVNYGYTF
clone size: NA
J gene: TRBJ1-2
V gene: TRBV7-9
CDR3 length: 15
D gene: NA

CDR3 DNA: TGTGCCAGCAGTTCTGTAGGGGGCGAGCAGTACTTC
CDR3 protein: CASSSVGGEQYF
clone size: NA
J gene: TRBJ2-7
V gene: TRBV2
CDR3 length: 12
D gene: NA

CDR3 DNA: TGCAGTGCGAAGACAGGGCAGTCACCCCTCCACTTT
CDR3 protein: CSAKTGQSPLHF
clone size: few
J gene: TRBJ1-6
V gene: TRBV20-1
CDR3 length: 12
D gene: TRBD1

CDR3 DNA: TGTGCCACCAGTGATGACGGGAGGACGAAGCATTTT
CDR3 protein: CATSDDGRTKHF
clone size: few
J gene: TRBJ1-5
V gene: TRBV24-1
CDR3 length: 12
D gene: NA

CDR3 DNA: TGCAGTGCTAGAGATGCCCGACAGATTGAAGCTTTCTTT
CDR3 protein: CSARDARQIEAFF
clone size: many
J gene: TRBJ1-1
V gene: TRBV20-1
CDR3 length: 13
D gene: NA

CDR3 DNA: TGTGCCATCAGTGGAGTACGGGGGGGGCGCGTCGGGGAGCTGTTTTTT
CDR3 protein: CAISGVRGGRVGELFF
clone size: many
J gene: TRBJ2-2
V gene: TRBV10-3
CDR3 length: 16
D gene: TRBD2

CDR3 DNA: TGCAGTGGCACCGGGGGGAATTGGGACACCATATATTTT
CDR3 protein: CSGTGGNWDTIYF
clone size: NA
J gene: TRBJ1-3
V gene: TRBV29-1
CDR3 length: 13
D gene: NA

CDR3 DNA: TGTGCCATCAGTGCCTGGGGGGCCTACGAGCAGTACTTC
CDR3 protein: CAISAWGAYEQYF
clone size: few
J gene: TRBJ2-7
V gene: TRBV10-3
CDR3 length: 13
D gene: NA

CDR3 DNA: TGTGCCATCAGTGATGTAGGTTATGGCTACACCTTC
CDR3 protein: CAISDVGYGYTF
clone size: many
J gene: TRBJ1-2
V gene: TRBV10-3
CDR3 length: 12
D gene: NA

CDR3 DNA: TGTGCCATCAGTGAGAGGACAGACTATGGCTACACCTTC
CDR3 protein: CAISERTDYGYTF
clone size: NA
J gene: TRBJ1-2
V gene: TRBV10-3
CDR3 length: 13
D gene: NA

CDR3 DNA: TGTGCCAGCAGTCCCAGAGGGGAGCTGTTTTTT
CDR3 protein: CASSPRGELFF
clone size: few
J gene: TRBJ2-2
V gene: TRBV28
CDR3 length: 11
D gene: NA

CDR3 DNA: TGTGCCACCAGTGACCACGGACCTGGGTTGGAGACCCAGTACTTC
CDR3 protein: CATSDHGPGLETQYF
clone size: few
J gene: TRBJ2-5
V gene: TRBV24-1
CDR3 length: 15
D gene: NA

CDR3 DNA: TGCAGTGCACATACAGGGGAGCTGTTTTTT
CDR3 protein: CSAHTGELFF
clone size: NA
J gene: TRBJ2-2
V gene: TRBV20-1
CDR3 length: 10
D gene: NA

CDR3 DNA: TGTGCCAGCAGCGTTTCCCCGGGGGGCCCTAGGAGTTTT
CDR3 protein: CASSVSPGGPRSF
clone size: NA
J gene: TRBJ1-4
V gene: TRBV9
CDR3 length: 13
D gene: NA

CDR3 DNA: TGCAGTGCTAACCCCACTGGGAGCGAAGAGACCCAGTACTTC
CDR3 protein: CSANPTGSEETQYF
clone size: NA
J gene: TRBJ2-5
V gene: TRBV20-1
CDR3 length: 14
D gene: NA

CDR3 DNA: TGTGCCAGCAGCCATACCGGGACAGGAGGCCACGAGCAGTACTTC
CDR3 protein: CASSHTGTGGHEQYF
clone size: many
J gene: TRBJ2-7
V gene: TRBV7-9
CDR3 length: 15
D gene: TRBD1

CDR3 DNA: TGTGCCAGCAGCCGGCCTTCGGGTGCGAACACTGAAGCTTTCTTT
CDR3 protein: CASSRPSGANTEAFF
clone size: NA
J gene: TRBJ1-1
V gene: TRBV3-1
CDR3 length: 15
D gene: NA

CDR3 DNA: TGTGCCATCAGGGGGCAGGCCGGGACCGGTTATGGCTACACCTTC
CDR3 protein: CAIRGQAGTGYGYTF
clone size: few
J gene: TRBJ1-2
V gene: TRBV10-3
CDR3 length: 15
D gene: NA

CDR3 DNA: TGTGCCAGCAGCTTAGCCCTAGCGGGAGTAGAGACCCAGTACTTC
CDR3 protein: CASSLALAGVETQYF
clone size: few
J gene: TRBJ2-5
V gene: TRBV7-9
CDR3 length: 15
D gene: TRBD2

CDR3 DNA: TGTGCCAGCAGCTTAGCCCTAGCGGGAGGCCCCGGGGAGCTGTTTTTT
CDR3 protein: CASSLALAGGPGELFF
clone size: NA
J gene: TRBJ2-2
V gene: TRBV7-9
CDR3 length: 16
D gene: TRBD2

CDR3 DNA: TGCAGCGTTGGGGCAGGGGCCTTGGGGACTGAAGCTTTCTTT
CDR3 protein: CSVGAGALGTEAFF
clone size: few
J gene: TRBJ1-1
V gene: TRBV29-1
CDR3 length: 14
D gene: NA

CDR3 DNA: TGTGCCTGCTGGACAGGGGTAGAGACCCAGTACTTC
CDR3 protein: CACWTGVETQYF
clone size: few
J gene: TRBJ2-5
V gene: TRBV30
CDR3 length: 12
D gene: TRBD1

CDR3 DNA: TGTGCCAGCAGCCCAGGACGGGGGAGCACTGAAGCTTTCTTT
CDR3 protein: CASSPGRGSTEAFF
clone size: NA
J gene: TRBJ1-1
V gene: TRBV9
CDR3 length: 14
D gene: NA

CDR3 DNA: TGTGCCAGCAGCTTGACTGGGAGTCAGTCTGGAAACACCATATATTTT
CDR3 protein: CASSLTGSQSGNTIYF
clone size: NA
J gene: TRBJ1-3
V gene: TRBV7-2
CDR3 length: 16
D gene: NA

CDR3 DNA: TGTGCCAGCAGCTTGGCAGGGATCGACGAGCAGTACTTC
CDR3 protein: CASSLAGIDEQYF
clone size: few
J gene: TRBJ2-7
V gene: TRBV7-2
CDR3 length: 13
D gene: NA

CDR3 DNA: TGTGCCAGCAGCCCCAAGTCAGTGAGCTATGGCTACACCTTC
CDR3 protein: CASSPKSVSYGYTF
clone size: NA
J gene: TRBJ1-2
V gene: TRBV11-2
CDR3 length: 14
D gene: NA

CDR3 DNA: TGCACCAGCAGCTCTAGGTTCCGGGAGCTGTTTTTT
CDR3 protein: CTSSSRFRELFF
clone size: NA
J gene: TRBJ2-2
V gene: TRBV5-1
CDR3 length: 12
D gene: NA

CDR3 DNA: TGTGCCAGCAGCCCGACAGGGCTTAATCAGCCCCAGCATTTT
CDR3 protein: CASSPTGLNQPQHF
clone size: NA
J gene: TRBJ1-5
V gene: TRBV7-3
CDR3 length: 14
D gene: TRBD1

CDR3 DNA: TGTGCCAGCAGCCGTGAACCGGGACAGGGAAACACTGAAGCTTTCTTT
CDR3 protein: CASSREPGQGNTEAFF
clone size: NA
J gene: TRBJ1-1
V gene: TRBV11-2
CDR3 length: 16
D gene: TRBD1